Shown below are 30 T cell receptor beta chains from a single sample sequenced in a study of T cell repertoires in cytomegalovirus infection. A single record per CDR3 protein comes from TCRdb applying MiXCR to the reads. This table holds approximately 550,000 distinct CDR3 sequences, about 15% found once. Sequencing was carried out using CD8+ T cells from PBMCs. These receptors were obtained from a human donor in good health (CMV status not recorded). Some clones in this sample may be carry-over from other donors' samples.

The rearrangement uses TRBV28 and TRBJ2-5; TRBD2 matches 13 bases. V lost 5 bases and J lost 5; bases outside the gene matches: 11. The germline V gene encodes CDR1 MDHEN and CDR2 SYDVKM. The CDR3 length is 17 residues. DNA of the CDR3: TGTGCCAGCAGTGGACTAGCGGGAGCCGGGTTTATGGAGACCCAGTACTTC. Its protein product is CASSGLAGAGFMETQYF.

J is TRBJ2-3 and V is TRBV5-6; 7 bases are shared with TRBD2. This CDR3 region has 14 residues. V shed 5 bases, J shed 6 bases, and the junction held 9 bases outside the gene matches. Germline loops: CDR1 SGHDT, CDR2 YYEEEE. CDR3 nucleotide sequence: TGTGCCAGCAGAAGGGAATGGGAGGGGGATACGCAGTATTTT. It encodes CASRREWEGDTQYF. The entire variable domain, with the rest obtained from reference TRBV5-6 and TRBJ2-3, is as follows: DAGVTQSPTHLIKTRGQQVTLRCSPKSGHDTVSWYQQALGQGPQFIFQYYEEEERQRGNFPDRFSGHQFPNYSSELNVNALLLGDSALYLCASRREWEGDTQYFGPGTRLTVL.

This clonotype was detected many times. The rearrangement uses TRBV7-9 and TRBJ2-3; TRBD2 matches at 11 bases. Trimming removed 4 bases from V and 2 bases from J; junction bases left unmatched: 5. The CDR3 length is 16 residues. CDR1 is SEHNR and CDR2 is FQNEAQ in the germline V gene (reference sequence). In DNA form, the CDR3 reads TGTGCCAGCAGCTCGACTAGCGGGGAGATCACAGATACGCAGTATTTT. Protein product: CASSSTSGEITDTQYF.

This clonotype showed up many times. The CDR3: CASKGGASQPQHF. Written as DNA, the CDR3 is TGTGCCAGCAAAGGGGGGGCAAGTCAGCCCCAGCATTTT. This sequence joins TRBV12-3 or TRBV12-4 and TRBJ1-5; D is possibly TRBD1 (6 bases). This CDR3 is 13 amino acids long. Trimming removed 7 bases from V and 6 bases from J, with 13 bases in between.

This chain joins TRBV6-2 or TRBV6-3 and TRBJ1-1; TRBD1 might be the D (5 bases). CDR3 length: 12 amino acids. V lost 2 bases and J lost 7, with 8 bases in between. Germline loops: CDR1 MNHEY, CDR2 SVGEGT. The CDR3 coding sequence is TGTGCCAGCAGTTACCGGGGGAATGAAGCTTTCTTT. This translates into CASSYRGNEAFF.

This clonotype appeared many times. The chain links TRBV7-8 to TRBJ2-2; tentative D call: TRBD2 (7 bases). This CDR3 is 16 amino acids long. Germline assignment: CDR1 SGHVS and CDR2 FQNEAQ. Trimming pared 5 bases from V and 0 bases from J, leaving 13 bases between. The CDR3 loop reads CASSPGAGANTGELFF. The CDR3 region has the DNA TGTGCCAGCAGCCCGGGGGCGGGGGCGAACACCGGGGAGCTGTTTTTT.

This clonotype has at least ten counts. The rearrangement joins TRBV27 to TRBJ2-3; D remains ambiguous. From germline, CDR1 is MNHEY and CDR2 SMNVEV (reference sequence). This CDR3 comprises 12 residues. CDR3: CASYSSSDTQYF. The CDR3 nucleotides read TGTGCGTCGTATAGCTCTTCAGATACGCAGTATTTT.

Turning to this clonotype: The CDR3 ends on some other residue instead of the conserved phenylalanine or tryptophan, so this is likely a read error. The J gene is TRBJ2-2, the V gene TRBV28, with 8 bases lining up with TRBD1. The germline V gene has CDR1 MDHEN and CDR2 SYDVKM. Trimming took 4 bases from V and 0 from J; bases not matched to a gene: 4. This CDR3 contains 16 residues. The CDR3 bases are TGTGCCAGCAGTTCAGGGGGCCCCCCGAACACCGGGGAGCTGTTTCTT. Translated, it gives CASSSGGPPNTGELFL.

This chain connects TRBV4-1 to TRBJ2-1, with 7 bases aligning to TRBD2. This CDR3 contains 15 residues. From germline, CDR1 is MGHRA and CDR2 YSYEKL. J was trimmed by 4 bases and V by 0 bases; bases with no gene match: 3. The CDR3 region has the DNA TGCGCCAGCAGCCAAGATCCGGGACTATACAATGAGCAGTTCTTC. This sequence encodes CASSQDPGLYNEQFF.

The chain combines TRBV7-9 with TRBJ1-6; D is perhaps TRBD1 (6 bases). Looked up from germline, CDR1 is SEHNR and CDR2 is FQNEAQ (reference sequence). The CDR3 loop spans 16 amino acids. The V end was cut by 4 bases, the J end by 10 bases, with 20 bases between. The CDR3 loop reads CASSWTYREVQSPLHF. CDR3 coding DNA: TGTGCCAGCAGCTGGACTTACAGGGAAGTCCAATCACCCCTCCACTTT.

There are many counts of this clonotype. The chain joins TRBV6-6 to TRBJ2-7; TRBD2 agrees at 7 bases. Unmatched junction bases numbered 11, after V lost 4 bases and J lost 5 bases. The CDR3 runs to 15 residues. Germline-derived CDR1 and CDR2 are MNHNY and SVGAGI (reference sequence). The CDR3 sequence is CASSLPGLGAHEQYF. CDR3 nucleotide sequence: TGTGCCAGCAGTTTGCCTGGACTAGGGGCTCACGAGCAGTACTTC.

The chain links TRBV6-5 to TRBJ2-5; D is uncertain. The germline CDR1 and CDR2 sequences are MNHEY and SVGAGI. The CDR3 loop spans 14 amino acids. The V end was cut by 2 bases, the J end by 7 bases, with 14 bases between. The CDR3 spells CASSYTDQLGTQYF. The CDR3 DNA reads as TGTGCCAGCAGTTACACGGATCAGTTGGGGACCCAGTACTTC.

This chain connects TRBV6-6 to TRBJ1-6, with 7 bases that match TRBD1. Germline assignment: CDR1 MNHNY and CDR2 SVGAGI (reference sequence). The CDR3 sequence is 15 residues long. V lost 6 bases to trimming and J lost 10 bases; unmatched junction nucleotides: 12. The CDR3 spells CASSPATGLESPLHF. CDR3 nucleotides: TGTGCCAGCAGCCCCGCGACAGGGTTGGAGTCACCCCTCCACTTT.

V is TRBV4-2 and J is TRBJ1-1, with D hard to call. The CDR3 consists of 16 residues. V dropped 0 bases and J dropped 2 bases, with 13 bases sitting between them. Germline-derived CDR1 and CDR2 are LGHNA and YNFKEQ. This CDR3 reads CASSQELGQINTEAFF. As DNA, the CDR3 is TGTGCCAGCAGCCAAGAGTTGGGTCAGATTAACACTGAAGCTTTCTTT.

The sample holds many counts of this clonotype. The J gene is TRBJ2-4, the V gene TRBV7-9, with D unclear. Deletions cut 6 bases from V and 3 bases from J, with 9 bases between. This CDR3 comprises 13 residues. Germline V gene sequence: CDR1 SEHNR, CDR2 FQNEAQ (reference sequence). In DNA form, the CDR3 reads TGTGCCAGCAGTACAGACGACAAAAACATTCAGTACTTC. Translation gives CASSTDDKNIQYF.

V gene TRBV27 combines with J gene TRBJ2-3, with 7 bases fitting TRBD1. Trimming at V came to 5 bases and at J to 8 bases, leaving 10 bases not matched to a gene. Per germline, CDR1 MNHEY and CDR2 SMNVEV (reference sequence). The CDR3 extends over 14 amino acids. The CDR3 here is CASSHGTDYATQYF. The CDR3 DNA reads TGTGCCAGCAGTCACGGGACAGATTACGCTACGCAGTATTTT.

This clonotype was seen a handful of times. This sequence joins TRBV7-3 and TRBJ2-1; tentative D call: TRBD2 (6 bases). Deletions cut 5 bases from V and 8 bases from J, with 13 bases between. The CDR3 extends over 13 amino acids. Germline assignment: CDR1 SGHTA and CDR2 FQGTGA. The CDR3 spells CASSGWASDEQFF. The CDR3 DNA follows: TGTGCCAGCAGCGGTTGGGCTAGCGATGAGCAGTTCTTC. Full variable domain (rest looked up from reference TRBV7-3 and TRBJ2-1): GAGVSQTPSNKVTEKGKYVELRCDPISGHTALYWYRQSLGQGPEFLIYFQGTGAADDSGLPNDRFFAVRPEGSVSTLKIQRTERGDSAVYLCASSGWASDEQFFGPGTRLTVL.

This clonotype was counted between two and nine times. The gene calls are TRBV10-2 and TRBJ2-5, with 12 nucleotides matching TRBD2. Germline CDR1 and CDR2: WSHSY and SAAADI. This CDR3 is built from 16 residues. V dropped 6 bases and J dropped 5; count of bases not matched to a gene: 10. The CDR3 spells CASRDSSGGAVETQYF. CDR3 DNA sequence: TGCGCCAGCAGGGATTCTAGCGGGGGGGCCGTGGAGACCCAGTACTTC.

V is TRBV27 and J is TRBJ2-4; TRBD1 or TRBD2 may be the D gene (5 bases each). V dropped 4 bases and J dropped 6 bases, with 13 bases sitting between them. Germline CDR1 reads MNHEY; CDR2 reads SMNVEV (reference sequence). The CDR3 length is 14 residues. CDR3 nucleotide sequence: TGTGCCAGCAGTTCCGGGGCTCGAGGAAACATTCAGTACTTC. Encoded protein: CASSSGARGNIQYF.

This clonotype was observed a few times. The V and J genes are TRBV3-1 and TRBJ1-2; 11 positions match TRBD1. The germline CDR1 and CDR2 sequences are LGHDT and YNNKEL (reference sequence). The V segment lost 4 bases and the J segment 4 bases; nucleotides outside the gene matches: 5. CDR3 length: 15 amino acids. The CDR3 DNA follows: TGTGCCAGCAGCCGGGACAGGGGGATAGCCTATGGCTACACCTTC. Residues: CASSRDRGIAYGYTF. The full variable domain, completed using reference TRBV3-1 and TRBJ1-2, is DTAVSQTPKYLVTQMGNDKSIKCEQNLGHDTMYWYKQDSKKFLKIMFSYNNKELIINETVPNRFSPKSPDKAHLNLHINSLELGDSAVYFCASSRDRGIAYGYTFGSGTRLTVV.

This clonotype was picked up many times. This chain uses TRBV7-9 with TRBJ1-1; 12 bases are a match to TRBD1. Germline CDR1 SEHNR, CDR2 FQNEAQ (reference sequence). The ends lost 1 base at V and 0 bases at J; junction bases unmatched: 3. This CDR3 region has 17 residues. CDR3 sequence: CASSLGDRGLMNTEAFF. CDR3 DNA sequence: TGTGCCAGCAGCTTAGGGGACAGGGGGCTAATGAACACTGAAGCTTTCTTT.

CDR3 nucleotide sequence: TGCGCCAGCAGCGGGGGGACAGGTGGGACTGAAGCTTTCTTT. Encoded protein: CASSGGTGGTEAFF. The chain couples TRBV10-1 to TRBJ1-1; 8 bases align to TRBD1. This CDR3 contains 14 residues. Looked up from germline, CDR1 is WNHNN and CDR2 is SYGVQD (reference sequence). The V segment lost 6 bases and the J segment 5 bases; nucleotides outside the gene matches: 8.

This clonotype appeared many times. The CDR3 nucleotides read TGTGCCATCAGTGGTTCTCAACTGAGGGGCAATGAGCAGTTCTTC. It is translated as CAISGSQLRGNEQFF. This sequence joins TRBV10-3 and TRBJ2-1; D tentatively fits TRBD1 or TRBD2 (5 bases each). CDR3 length: 15 amino acids. Looked up from germline, CDR1 is ENHRY and CDR2 is SYGVKD. With 4 bases removed from V and 6 bases from J, the gap between germline ends came to 16 bases.

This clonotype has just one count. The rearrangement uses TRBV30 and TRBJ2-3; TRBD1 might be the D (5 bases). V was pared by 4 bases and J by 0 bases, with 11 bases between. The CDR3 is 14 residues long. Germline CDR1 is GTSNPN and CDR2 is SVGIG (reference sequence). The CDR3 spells CAWTYSGSTDTQYF. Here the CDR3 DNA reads TGTGCCTGGACCTACTCAGGGAGCACAGATACGCAGTATTTT. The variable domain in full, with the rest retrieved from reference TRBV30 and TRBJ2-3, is SQTIHQWPATLVQPVGSPLSLECTVEGTSNPNLYWYRQAAGRGLQLLFYSVGIGQISSEVPQNLSASRPQDRQFILSSKKLLLSDSGFYLCAWTYSGSTDTQYFGPGTRLTVL.

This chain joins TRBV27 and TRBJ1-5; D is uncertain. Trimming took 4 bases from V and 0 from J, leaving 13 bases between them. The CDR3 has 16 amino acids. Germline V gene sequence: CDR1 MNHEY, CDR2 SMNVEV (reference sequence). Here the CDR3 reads CASSSSHGDSNQPQHF. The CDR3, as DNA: TGTGCCAGCAGTTCCTCTCACGGAGATAGCAATCAGCCCCAGCATTTT.

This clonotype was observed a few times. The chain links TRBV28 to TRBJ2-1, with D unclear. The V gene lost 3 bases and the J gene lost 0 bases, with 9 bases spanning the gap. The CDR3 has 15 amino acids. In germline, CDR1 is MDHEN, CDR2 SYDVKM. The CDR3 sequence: CASSFEQSSYNEQFF. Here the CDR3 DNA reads TGTGCCAGCAGTTTTGAACAGAGCTCCTACAATGAGCAGTTCTTC.

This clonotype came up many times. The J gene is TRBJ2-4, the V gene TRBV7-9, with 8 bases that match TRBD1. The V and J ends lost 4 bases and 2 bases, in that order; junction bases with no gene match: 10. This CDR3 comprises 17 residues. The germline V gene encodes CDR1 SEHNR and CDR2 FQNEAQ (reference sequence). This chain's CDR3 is CASSSGQGSFPKNIQYF. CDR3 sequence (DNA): TGTGCCAGCAGCTCCGGACAGGGATCTTTCCCCAAAAACATTCAGTACTTC.

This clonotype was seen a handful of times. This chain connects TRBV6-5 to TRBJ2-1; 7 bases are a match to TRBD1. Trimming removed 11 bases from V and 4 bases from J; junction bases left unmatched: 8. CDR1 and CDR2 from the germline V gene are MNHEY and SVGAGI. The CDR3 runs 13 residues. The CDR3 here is CAAADRHYNEQFF. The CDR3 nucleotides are TGTGCCGCCGCGGACAGGCATTACAATGAGCAGTTCTTC.

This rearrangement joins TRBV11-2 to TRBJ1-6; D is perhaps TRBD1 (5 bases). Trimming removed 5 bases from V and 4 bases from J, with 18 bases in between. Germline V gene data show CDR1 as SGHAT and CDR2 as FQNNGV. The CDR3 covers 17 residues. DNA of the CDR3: TGTGCCAGCAGCCCCTGGGACCGAGGACGTTATAATTCACCCCTCCACTTT. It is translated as CASSPWDRGRYNSPLHF.

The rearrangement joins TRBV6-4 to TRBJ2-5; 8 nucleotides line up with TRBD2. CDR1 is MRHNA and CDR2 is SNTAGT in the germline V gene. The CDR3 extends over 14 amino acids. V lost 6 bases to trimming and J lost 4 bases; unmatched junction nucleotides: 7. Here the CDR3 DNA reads TGTGCCAGCAGAGGGAGACTAGCGAGAGAGACCCAGTACTTC. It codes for CASRGRLARETQYF.